This T cell receptor (beta chain) was identified in a study of blood T cell repertoires in COVID-19 (dated by TCRdb to 2020 to 2021). Study-level background: Samples covering the acute and convalescent phases of COVID-19 were provided by collaborators in the United States, Italy and Spain. The prospective study material was composed of cDNA or gDNA derived from T cells, B-cell-depleted T cells, or PBMCs. The dataset comprised deeply sampled blood TCRbeta repertoires from subjects exposed to, actively infected with, or recovered from COVID-19. The repertoires were released in a freely available public database intended as a resource for research on the immune response to SARS-CoV-2. Samples were obtained from the ongoing ImmuneRACE study (first 160 participants) and from 1,200 or so subjects provided by 6 global collaborators. Nearly every sample came with metadata listing a de-identified subject ID, COVID-19 status, age in years and sex. HLA class I and class II types, where available, came from metadata supplied by the sample provider rather than from assay-based typing. Here is what the overall study found, with its caveats: The amount of clinical and demographic metadata varied by source and participant and was provided uncurated.

The CDR3 sequence holds 13 residues, the cysteine and phenylalanine included. This entry keeps only the CDR3 DNA: 39 bases, framed from base 1. The germline V gene (reference sequence) sets CDR1 to LNHDA and CDR2 to SQIVND. V and J lose 6 bases and 6 bases, and a span of 12 bases separates them. TCRbeta CDR3 regions were amplified from genomic DNA using the immunoSEQ Assay, a bias-controlled multiplex PCR. In the paper's pipeline: Nucleated cell counts per sample were estimated from amplification of reference gene primers within the assay. To quantify the absolute abundance of each unique TCRbeta CDR3 rearrangement, sequence reads were collapsed and filtered. For each sample, productive Simpson clonality was calculated as the square root of Simpson's diversity index over productive rearrangements. TCRdb took over this immuneACCESS table, retaining in-frame rearrangements with V and J assigned. Such tables are incomplete; in checked studies, under half of the missing clones stem from an unresolved V gene, and the remainder is unexplained. That table supplies the V and J calls and clone size; D and trimming were determined from the DNA. The sample contains around 150,000 clones, 65% to 90% of them found a single time. The ten largest make up roughly 3% of the sample.

Worth noting for this clone: Its antigen is currently not known. No much larger clonotype is one base removed from it; base qualities were not supplied.

Each collaborating institution followed its own protocols to collect whole blood in K2EDTA tubes. For TCRbeta analysis, collaborator samples were shipped as frozen whole blood, as isolated PBMCs, or as DNA extracted from either sample type. This clonotype was sampled from a man aged 65-85 years with acute or convalescent COVID-19. Sequencing input: peripheral blood. The chain is made from TRBV19 and TRBJ2-1, and possibly TRBD1, on 6 matching bases. Read as DNA, the sequence is TGTGCCAGTAGGCTCCGGGACACCAATGAGCAGTTCTTC. Its coded protein is CASRLRDTNEQFF.